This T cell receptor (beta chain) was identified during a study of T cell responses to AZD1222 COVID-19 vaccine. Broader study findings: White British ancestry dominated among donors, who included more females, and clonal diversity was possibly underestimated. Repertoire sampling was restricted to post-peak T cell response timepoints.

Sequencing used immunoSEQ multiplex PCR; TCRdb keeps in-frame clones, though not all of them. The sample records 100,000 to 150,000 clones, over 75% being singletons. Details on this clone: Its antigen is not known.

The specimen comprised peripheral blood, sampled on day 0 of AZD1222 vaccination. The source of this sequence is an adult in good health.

The CDR3 loop is CASSQGTGGFRNQPQHF. The CDR3 nucleotides read TGCGCCAGCAGCCAAGGGACAGGGGGCTTTCGGAATCAGCCCCAGCATTTT. V usage is TRBV4-1 and J usage is TRBJ1-5; 11 positions match TRBD1. V trimming: 1 base; J trimming: 4 bases; junction bases outside the gene matches: 6. Germline CDR1 is MGHRA and CDR2 is YSYEKL. CDR3 length: 17 residues.